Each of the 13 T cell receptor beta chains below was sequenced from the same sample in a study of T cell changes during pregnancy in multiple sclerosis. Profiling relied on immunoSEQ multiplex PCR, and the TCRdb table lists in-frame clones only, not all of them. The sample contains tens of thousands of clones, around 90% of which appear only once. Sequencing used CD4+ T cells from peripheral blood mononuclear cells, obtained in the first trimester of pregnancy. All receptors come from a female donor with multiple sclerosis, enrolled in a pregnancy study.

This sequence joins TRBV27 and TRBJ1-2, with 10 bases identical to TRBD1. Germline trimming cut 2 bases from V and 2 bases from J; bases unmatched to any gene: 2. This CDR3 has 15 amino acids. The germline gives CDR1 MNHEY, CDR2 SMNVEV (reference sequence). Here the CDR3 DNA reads TGTGCCAGCAGTTTACAGGGACAGGGGAACTATGGCTACACCTTC. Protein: CASSLQGQGNYGYTF.

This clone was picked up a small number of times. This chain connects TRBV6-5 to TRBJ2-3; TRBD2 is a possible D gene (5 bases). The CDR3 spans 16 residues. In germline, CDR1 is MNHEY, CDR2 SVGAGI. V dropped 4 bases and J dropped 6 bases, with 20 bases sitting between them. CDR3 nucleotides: TGTGCCAGCAGTTCCCGGGTGAGCGGCTCGGGGGATACGCAGTATTTT. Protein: CASSSRVSGSGDTQYF.

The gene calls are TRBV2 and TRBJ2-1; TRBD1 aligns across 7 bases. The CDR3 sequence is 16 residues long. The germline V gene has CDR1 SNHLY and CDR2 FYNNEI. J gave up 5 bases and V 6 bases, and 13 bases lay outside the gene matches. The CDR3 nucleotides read TGTGCCAGCAGCCCGCCTACGGGACAGACAAACAATGAGCAGTTCTTC. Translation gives CASSPPTGQTNNEQFF.

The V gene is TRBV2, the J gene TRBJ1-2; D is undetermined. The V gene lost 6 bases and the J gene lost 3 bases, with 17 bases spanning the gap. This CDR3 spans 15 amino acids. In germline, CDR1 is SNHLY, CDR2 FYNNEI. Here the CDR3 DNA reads TGTGCCAGCAGCCCGAGGGAATTCTCTGACTATGGCTACACCTTC. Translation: CASSPREFSDYGYTF.

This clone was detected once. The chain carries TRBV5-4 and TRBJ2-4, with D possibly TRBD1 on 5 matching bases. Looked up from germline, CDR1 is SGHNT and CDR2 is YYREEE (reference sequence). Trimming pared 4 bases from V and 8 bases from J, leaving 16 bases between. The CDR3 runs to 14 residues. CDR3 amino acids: CASSAQGSPDIQYF. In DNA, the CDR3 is TGTGCCAGCAGCGCCCAGGGTTCCCCGGACATTCAGTACTTC.

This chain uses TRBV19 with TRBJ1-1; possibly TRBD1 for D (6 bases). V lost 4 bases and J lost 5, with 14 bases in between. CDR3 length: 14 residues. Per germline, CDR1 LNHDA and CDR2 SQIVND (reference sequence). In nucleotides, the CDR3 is TGTGCCAGTAGTAACCGGGGGGCGGGGACTGAAGCTTTCTTT. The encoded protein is CASSNRGAGTEAFF.

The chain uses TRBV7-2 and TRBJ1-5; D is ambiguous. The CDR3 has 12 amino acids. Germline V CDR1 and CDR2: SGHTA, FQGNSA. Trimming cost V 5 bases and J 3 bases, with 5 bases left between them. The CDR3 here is CASSHSNQPQHF. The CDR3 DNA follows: TGTGCCAGCAGCCACTCCAATCAGCCCCAGCATTTT. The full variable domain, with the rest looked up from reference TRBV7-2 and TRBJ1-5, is GAGVSQSPSNKVTEKGKDVELRCDPISGHTALYWYRQSLGQGLEFLIYFQGNSAPDKSGLPSDRFSAERTGGSVSTLTIQRTQQEDSAVYLCASSHSNQPQHFGDGTRLSIL.

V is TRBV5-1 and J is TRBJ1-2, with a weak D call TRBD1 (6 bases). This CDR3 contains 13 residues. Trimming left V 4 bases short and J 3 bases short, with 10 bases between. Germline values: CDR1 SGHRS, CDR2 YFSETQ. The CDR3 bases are TGCGCCAGCAGCGAGGACAGTTACTATGGCTACACCTTC. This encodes CASSEDSYYGYTF. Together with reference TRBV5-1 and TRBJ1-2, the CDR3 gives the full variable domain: KAGVTQTPRYLIKTRGQQVTLSCSPISGHRSVSWYQQTPGQGLQFLFEYFSETQRNKGNFPGRFSGRQFSNSRSEMNVSTLELGDSALYLCASSEDSYYGYTFGSGTRLTVV.

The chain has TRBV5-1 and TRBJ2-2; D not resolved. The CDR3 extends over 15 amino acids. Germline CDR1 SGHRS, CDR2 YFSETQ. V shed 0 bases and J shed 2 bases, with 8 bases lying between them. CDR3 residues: CASSLAELNTGELFF. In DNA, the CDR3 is TGCGCCAGCAGCTTGGCCGAGCTAAACACCGGGGAGCTGTTTTTT.

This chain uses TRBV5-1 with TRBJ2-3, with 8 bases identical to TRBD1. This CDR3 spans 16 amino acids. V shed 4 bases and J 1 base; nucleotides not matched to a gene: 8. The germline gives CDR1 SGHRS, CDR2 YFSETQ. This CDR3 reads CASSPSGQGRTDTQYF. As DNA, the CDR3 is TGCGCCAGCAGCCCCAGTGGACAGGGTCGCACAGATACGCAGTATTTT.

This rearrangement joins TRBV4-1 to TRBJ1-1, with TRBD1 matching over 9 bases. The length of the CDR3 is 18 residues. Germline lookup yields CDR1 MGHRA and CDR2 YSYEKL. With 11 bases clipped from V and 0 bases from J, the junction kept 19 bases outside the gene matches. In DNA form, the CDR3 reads TGCGCCGCCCGACCAAGAGGGACAGGGAATCCCATGAACACTGAAGCTTTCTTT. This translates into CAARPRGTGNPMNTEAFF.

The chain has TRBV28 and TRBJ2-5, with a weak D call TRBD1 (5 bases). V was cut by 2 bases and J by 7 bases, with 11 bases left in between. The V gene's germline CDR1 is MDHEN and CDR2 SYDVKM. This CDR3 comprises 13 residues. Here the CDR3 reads CASSLGASATQYF. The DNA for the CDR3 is TGTGCCAGCAGTTTAGGGGCTTCCGCGACCCAGTACTTC.

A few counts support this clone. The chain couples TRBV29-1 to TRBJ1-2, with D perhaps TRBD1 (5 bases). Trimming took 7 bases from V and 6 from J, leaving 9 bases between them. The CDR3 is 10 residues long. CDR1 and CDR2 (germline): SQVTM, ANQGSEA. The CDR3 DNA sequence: TGCAGCGGTCAGGGTGATGGCTACACCTTC. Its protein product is CSGQGDGYTF.